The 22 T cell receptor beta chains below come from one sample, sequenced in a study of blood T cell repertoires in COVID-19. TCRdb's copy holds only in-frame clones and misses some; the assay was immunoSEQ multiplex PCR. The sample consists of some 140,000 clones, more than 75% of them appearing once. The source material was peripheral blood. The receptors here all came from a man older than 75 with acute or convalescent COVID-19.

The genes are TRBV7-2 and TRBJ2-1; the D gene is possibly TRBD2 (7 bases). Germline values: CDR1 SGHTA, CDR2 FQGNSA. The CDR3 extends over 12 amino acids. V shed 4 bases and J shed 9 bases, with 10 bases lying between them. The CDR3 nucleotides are TGTGCCAGCAGCTCCCGGGGGGCTGAGCAGTTCTTC. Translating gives CASSSRGAEQFF.

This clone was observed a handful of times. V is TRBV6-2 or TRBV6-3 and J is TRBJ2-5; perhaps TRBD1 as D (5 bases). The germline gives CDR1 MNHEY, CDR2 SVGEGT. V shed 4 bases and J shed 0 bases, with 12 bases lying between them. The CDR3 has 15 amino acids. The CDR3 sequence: CASSWSWGDQETQYF. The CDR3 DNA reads TGTGCCAGCAGTTGGAGCTGGGGCGACCAAGAGACCCAGTACTTC.

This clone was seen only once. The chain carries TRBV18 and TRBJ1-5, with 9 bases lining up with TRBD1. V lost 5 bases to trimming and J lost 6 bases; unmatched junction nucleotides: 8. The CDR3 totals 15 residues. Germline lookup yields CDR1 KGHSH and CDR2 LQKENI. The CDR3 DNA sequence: TGTGCCAGCTCAAGCACAGGGGGCAGGATTCAGCCCCAGCATTTT. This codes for CASSSTGGRIQPQHF.

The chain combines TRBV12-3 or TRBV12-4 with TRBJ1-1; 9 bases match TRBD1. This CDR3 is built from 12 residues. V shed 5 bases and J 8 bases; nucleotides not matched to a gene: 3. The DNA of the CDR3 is TGTGCCAGCAGTCTCACAGGGGGCGAAGCTTTCTTT. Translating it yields CASSLTGGEAFF.

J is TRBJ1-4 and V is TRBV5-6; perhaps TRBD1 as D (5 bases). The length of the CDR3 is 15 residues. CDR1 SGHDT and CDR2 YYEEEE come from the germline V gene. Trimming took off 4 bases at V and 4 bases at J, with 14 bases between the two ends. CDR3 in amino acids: CASSNARVGNEKLFF. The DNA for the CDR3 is TGTGCCAGCAGCAACGCCAGGGTGGGTAATGAAAAACTGTTTTTT.

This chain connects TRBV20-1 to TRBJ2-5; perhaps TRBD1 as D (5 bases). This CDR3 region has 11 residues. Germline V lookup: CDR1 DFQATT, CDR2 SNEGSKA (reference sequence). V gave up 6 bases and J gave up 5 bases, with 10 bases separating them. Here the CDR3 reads CSADRWETQYF. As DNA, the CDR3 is TGCAGTGCCGACAGATGGGAGACCCAGTACTTC.

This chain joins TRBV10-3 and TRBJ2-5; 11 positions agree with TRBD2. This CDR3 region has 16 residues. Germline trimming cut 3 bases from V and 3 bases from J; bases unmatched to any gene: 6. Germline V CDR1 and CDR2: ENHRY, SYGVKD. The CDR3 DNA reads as TGTGCCATCAGTGATTCGACTAGCGGGGTCGAAGAGACCCAGTACTTC. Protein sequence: CAISDSTSGVEETQYF.

CDR3 in DNA: TGTGCCAGCAGCTGGGGGACAGCCTACGAGCAGTACTTC. The encoded protein is CASSWGTAYEQYF. The chain employs TRBV12-3 or TRBV12-4 and TRBJ2-7; 7 bases line up with TRBD1. The CDR3 covers 13 residues. With 6 bases clipped from V and 2 bases from J, the junction kept 4 bases outside the gene matches.

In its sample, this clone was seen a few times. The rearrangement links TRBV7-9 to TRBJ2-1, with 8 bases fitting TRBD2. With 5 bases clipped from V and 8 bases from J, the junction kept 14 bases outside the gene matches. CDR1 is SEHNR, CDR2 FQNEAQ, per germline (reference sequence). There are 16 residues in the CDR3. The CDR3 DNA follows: TGTGCCAGCAGCCCACCGGGGGGGCCGGGTTTTCATGAGCAGTTCTTC. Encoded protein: CASSPPGGPGFHEQFF.

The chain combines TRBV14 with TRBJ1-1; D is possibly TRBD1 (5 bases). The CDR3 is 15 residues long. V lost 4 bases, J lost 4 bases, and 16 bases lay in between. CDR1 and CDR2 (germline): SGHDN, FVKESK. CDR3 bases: TGTGCCAGCAGCCCTGATCCGGGGAGGGGCACTGAAGCTTTCTTT. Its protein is CASSPDPGRGTEAFF.

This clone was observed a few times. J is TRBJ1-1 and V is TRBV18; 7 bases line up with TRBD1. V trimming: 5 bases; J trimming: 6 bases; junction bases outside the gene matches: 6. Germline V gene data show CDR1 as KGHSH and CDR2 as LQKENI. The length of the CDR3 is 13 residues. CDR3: CASSSETGSEAFF. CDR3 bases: TGTGCCAGCTCATCCGAGACAGGGTCTGAAGCTTTCTTT.

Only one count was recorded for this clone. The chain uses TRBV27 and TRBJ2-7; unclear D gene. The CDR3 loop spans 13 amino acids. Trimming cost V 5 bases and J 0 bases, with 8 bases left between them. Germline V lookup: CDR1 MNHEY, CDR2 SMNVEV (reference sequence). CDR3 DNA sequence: TGTGCCAGCAGTCCCGCGAGCTCCTACGAGCAGTACTTC. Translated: CASSPASSYEQYF.

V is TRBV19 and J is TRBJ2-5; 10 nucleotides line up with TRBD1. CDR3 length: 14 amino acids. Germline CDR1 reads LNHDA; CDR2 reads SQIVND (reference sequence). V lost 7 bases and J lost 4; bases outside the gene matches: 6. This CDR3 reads CASTATGGGETQYF. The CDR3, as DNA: TGTGCCAGTACCGCGACAGGGGGCGGAGAGACCCAGTACTTC.

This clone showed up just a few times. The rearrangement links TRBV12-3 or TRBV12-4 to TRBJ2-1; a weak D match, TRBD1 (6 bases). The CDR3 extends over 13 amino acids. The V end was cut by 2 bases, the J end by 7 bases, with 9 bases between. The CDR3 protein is CASSLRQVNEQFF. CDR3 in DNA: TGTGCCAGCAGTTTAAGACAGGTAAATGAGCAGTTCTTC.

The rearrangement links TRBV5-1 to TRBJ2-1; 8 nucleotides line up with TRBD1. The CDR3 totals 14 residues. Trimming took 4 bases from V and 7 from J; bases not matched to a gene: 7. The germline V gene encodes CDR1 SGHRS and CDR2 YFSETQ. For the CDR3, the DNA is TGCGCCAGCAGCCAGGACAGGGCTCGTAATGAGCAGTTCTTC. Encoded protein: CASSQDRARNEQFF.

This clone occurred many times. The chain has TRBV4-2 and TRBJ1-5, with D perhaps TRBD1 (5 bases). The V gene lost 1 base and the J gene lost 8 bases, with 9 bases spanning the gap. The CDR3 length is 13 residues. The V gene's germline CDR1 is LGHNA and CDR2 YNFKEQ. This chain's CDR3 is CASSQGGVEPQHF. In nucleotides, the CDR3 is TGTGCCAGCAGCCAAGGGGGCGTAGAGCCCCAGCATTTT.

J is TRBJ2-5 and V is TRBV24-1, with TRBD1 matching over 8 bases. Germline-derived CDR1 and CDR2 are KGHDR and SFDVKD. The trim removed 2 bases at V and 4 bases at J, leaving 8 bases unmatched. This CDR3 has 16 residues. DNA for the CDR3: TGTGCCACCAGTGATTCCTTCAGGGGGCGCAGAGAGACCCAGTACTTC. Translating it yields CATSDSFRGRRETQYF.

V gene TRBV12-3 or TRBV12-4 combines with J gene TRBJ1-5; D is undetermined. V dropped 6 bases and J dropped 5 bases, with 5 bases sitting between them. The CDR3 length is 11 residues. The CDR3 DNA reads TGTGCCAGCAGCTCGGATCAGCCCCAGCATTTT. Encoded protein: CASSSDQPQHF.

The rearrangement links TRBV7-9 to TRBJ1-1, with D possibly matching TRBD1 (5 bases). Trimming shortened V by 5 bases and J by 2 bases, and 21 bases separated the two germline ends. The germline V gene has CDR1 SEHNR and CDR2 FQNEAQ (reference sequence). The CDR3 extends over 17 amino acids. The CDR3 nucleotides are TGTGCCAGCAGCCCACGGGGGGGGTCAATTAGCAACACTGAAGCTTTCTTT. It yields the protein CASSPRGGSISNTEAFF.

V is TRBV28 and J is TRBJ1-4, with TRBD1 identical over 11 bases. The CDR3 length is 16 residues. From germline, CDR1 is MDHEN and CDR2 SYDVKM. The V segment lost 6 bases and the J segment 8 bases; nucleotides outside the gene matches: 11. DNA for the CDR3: TGTGCCAGCAGACGGGACAGGGGGAACCTCGGGGAAAAACTGTTTTTT. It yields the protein CASRRDRGNLGEKLFF.

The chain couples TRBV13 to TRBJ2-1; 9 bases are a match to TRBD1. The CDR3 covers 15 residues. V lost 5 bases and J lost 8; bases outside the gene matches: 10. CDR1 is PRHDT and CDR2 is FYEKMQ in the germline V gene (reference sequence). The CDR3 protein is CASSPSGTGRHEQFF. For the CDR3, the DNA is TGTGCCAGCAGCCCTTCCGGGACAGGGAGGCATGAGCAGTTCTTC.

CDR3: CASSSRYVKRADTGELFF. The CDR3 coding sequence is TGCGCCAGCAGCTCCAGGTACGTCAAGAGGGCGGACACCGGGGAGCTGTTTTTT. The V call is TRBV5-1, the J call TRBJ2-2; the D gene is possibly TRBD2 (5 bases). The CDR3 spans 18 residues. Between the trimmed V and J ends, which lost 3 bases and 3 bases, there was a span of 21 bases. CDR1 and CDR2 from the germline V gene are SGHRS and YFSETQ. Full variable domain (rest looked up from reference TRBV5-1 and TRBJ2-2): KAGVTQTPRYLIKTRGQQVTLSCSPISGHRSVSWYQQTPGQGLQFLFEYFSETQRNKGNFPGRFSGRQFSNSRSEMNVSTLELGDSALYLCASSSRYVKRADTGELFFGEGSRLTVL.